This paragraph reports one TCR beta chain. This clone was seen a few times. Its antigen target is currently unknown. No base-level quality is on record; no much larger clone is a single base apart. These data belong to a study of T cells in localized non-small cell lung cancer (dated by TCRdb to the early 2020s). Background for the entire study: Comparing tumors with uninvolved tumor-adjacent lungs, the study looked at the T cell repertoires of fewer than 250 patients with early-stage NSCLC. The mean age of the NSCLC patients was just over 65 years, with about 120 men and 95 to 110 women. The cohort was made up of around 220 treatment-naive NSCLC patients whose localized lung tumors had been resected. Findings and caveats that apply to the study as a whole: A median of roughly 56 of the top 100 tumor clones were detected in paired uninvolved adjacent lung, and approximately 28 of these tumor clones were also found among the top 100 clones of the paired uninvolved adjacent lung. Because the study design was exploratory, TCR variables were selected using unadjusted p-values without false-discovery rate correction. Because multi-region sequencing of the tumors was not done, intratumor heterogeneity could not be ruled out. Longer overall survival was associated with higher T cell density in blood, whereas shorter survival was associated with higher clonality in adjacent lung. Uninvolved tumor-adjacent lung showed the highest T cell clonality, higher than tumor, which suggests more focused antigenic responses in the uninvolved tumor-adjacent lung.

The immunoSEQ Assay was used to sequence TCR beta CDR3 regions from DNA. The study's processing was this. To compute T cell density, TCR beta template counts were normalized to usable DNA, which was estimated by amplifying housekeeping genes. Richness was estimated using the preseqR package, with extrapolation to 400,000 templates for PBMC samples and to 120,000 templates for tissue samples. Clonality was defined by subtracting Pielou's evenness from one. Tissue-enriched TCRs were identified by differential abundance testing using productive amino-acid clonotypes, minimum total count 5 and alpha 0.1. The Jaccard Index and the Morisita Overlap Index were used to measure repertoire overlap between compartments. GLIPH grouped TCR beta CDR3s together with public tetramer-defined viral CDR3s, and a viral motif had to include at least three viral sequences and also show V-gene enrichment. TCRdb re-hosts the immuneACCESS table, in-frame sequences only. Its copies lack some clones; in the studies checked, an unresolved V gene accounts for under half of them, and the cause for the rest is not known. D and trimming were read from the DNA, whereas the V and J calls and clone size are those reported in that table. A total of 7,000 or so clones appear in this sample, around 52% of them only once. 2.5% to 3.5% of the sample goes to the ten largest clones.

The receptor comes from an older female donor with stage I lung adenocarcinoma. The sample was lymph node tissue, taken before any cancer treatment.

The DNA sequence reads TGTGCCAGCAGCCAATCGTGGAGGACTAACACTGAAGCTTTCTTT. This encodes CASSQSWRTNTEAFF. Recombination connected TRBV6-8 to TRBJ1-1, with no reliable assignment of the D segment. V is clipped by 6 bases and J by 2 bases, and the sequence between their germline boundaries is 16 bases long. The CDR3 numbers 15 residues from cysteine through phenylalanine. Just the 45-base CDR3 DNA is kept, in frame starting at base 1. CDR1 and CDR2 are drawn from the germline V gene: MNHGY, SAAAGT.